This T cell receptor beta chain is from a study of cytomegalovirus exposure and HLA in healthy donors. J gave up 5 bases and V 4 bases, and 3 bases lay outside the gene matches. The CDR3 covers 14 residues. Germline CDR1 MNHEY, CDR2 SVGAGI. In the PCR, 60 Vbeta and 13 Jbeta primers were used. Original data processing: A later analysis tallied 80 million or so unique TCR beta chains, around 12 million of them shared. Libraries were prepared by immunoSEQ multiplex PCR; TCRdb keeps only in-frame clonotypes and omits some of them. Clonal size and the V and J genes are those of that table, whereas D and trimming came from the DNA. The sample holds 200,000 to 250,000 clones, around 80% seen once.

The receptor was isolated from a man in his fifties in good health and CMV-seronegative. The chain is built from TRBV6-5 and TRBJ2-3; 10 bases align to TRBD2. Sequenced sample: PBMCs. CDR3 coding DNA: TGTGCCAGCAGTTCTAGCGGGAGTCGAGATACGCAGTATTTT. Translating it yields CASSSSGSRDTQYF.